The 15 T cell receptor beta chains below come from one sample, sequenced in a study of T cells expressing NK-cell markers. TCRdb reprocessed the 5' RACE reads, with one entry per CDR3 protein and no DNA. This sample's table has about 260,000 distinct CDR3 sequences. The sequencing input was blood T cells: a sorted CD56 or NKG2C T cell subset, CD4+ or CD8+ T cells, or bulk PBMC T cells (not recorded which). The source is a woman aged 18-69 years in good health.

This chain joins TRBV7-9 and TRBJ2-3; TCRdb's D call of TRBD2 is untestable without DNA. The V gene's germline CDR1 is SEHNR and CDR2 FQNEAQ (reference sequence). CDR3 length: 15 amino acids. CDR3 residues: CASSLSGGAPDTQYF. Full variable domain (remainder filled in from reference TRBV7-9 and TRBJ2-3): DTGVSQNPRHKITKRGQNVTFRCDPISEHNRLYWYRQTLGQGPEFLTYFQNEAQLEKSRLLSDRFSAERPKGSFSTLEIQRTEQGDSAMYLCASSLSGGAPDTQYFGPGTRLTVL.

J is TRBJ2-2 and V is TRBV5-4. The CDR3 runs to 12 residues. CDR1 SGHNT and CDR2 YYREEE come from the germline V gene (reference sequence). The CDR3 sequence is CASSLTYGELFF. The full variable domain, in which reference TRBV5-4 and TRBJ2-2 provide the parts outside the CDR3, is ETGVTQSPTHLIKTRGQQVTLRCSSQSGHNTVSWYQQALGQGPQFIFQYYREEENGRGNFPPRFSGLQFPNYSSELNVNALELDDSALYLCASSLTYGELFFGEGSRLTVL.

The J gene is TRBJ2-1, the V gene TRBV20-1. Germline V gene lookup returns CDR1 DFQATT and CDR2 SNEGSKA (reference sequence). The length of the CDR3 is 14 residues. The CDR3 spells CSARAGSSYNEQFF.

The V gene is TRBV18, the J gene TRBJ2-6; TCRdb proposes TRBD1, but this gene call is untestable without DNA. Germline V gene data show CDR1 as KGHSH and CDR2 as LQKENI. The CDR3 has 16 residues. CDR3: CASSPQGNSGANVLTF.

This chain connects TRBV6-1 to TRBJ1-4; there is no DNA to check the TCRdb D call of TRBD1. Germline CDR1 is MNHNS and CDR2 is SASEGT. This CDR3 comprises 14 residues. The CDR3 protein is CASREGVTNEKLFF.

The V call is TRBV15, the J call TRBJ2-5; the TCRdb call, TRBD1, lacks DNA for checking. Per the germline V gene, CDR1 is LNHNV and CDR2 is YYDKDF (reference sequence). The CDR3 loop spans 15 amino acids. CDR3 protein: CATSRDQGRRETQYF.

This chain's CDR3 is CASSWIRYGYTF. The gene calls are TRBV6-2 or TRBV6-3 and TRBJ1-2. CDR1 and CDR2 from the germline V gene are MNHEY and SVGEGT. The CDR3 sequence is 12 residues long.

This chain uses TRBV30 with TRBJ2-2; the TCRdb D gene call, TRBD1, has no DNA to confirm it. Germline V lookup: CDR1 GTSNPN, CDR2 SVGIG (reference sequence). This CDR3 is 17 amino acids long. CDR3 sequence reads: CAWSLMSPGQGTGELFF.

The rearrangement links TRBV12-3 or TRBV12-4 to TRBJ2-7. The CDR3 covers 15 residues. CDR3 in amino acids: CASSLPSQGIYEQYF.

This chain links TRBV20-1 with TRBJ2-3; TCRdb picks TRBD2, but there is no DNA to check that call. The germline CDR1 and CDR2 sequences are DFQATT and SNEGSKA (reference sequence). This CDR3 is built from 14 residues. The CDR3 sequence is CSARVSGKSDTQYF.

The chain links TRBV5-1 to TRBJ2-3; TCRdb indicates TRBD1, and absent DNA this call remains unverified. The germline CDR1 and CDR2 sequences are SGHRS and YFSETQ. The CDR3 runs 14 residues. The CDR3 here is CASSPPVSSDTQYF.

The chain couples TRBV18 to TRBJ2-7; the TRBD2 assignment by TCRdb is unverifiable without DNA. This CDR3 spans 17 amino acids. Germline-derived CDR1 and CDR2 are KGHSH and LQKENI. CDR3 loop: CASSPPIYTAGSYEQYF.

The V call is TRBV6-5, the J call TRBJ2-3. The CDR3 covers 16 residues. CDR1 and CDR2 (germline): MNHEY, SVGAGI. CDR3 residues: CASSYMASADTDTQYF.

V is TRBV4-2 and J is TRBJ2-5. Germline V gene sequence: CDR1 LGHNA, CDR2 YNFKEQ. The CDR3 totals 15 residues. The CDR3 region is CASSQESSSRETQYF.

The chain employs TRBV11-2 and TRBJ2-3. CDR1 and CDR2 (germline): SGHAT, FQNNGV. The CDR3 covers 16 residues. The CDR3 is CASSLGGLSGRDTQYF.